One sample yielded the 8 T cell receptor beta chains listed below, sequenced in a study of lymphopenia after photon versus proton radiotherapy (dated by TCRdb to between 2019 and 2020). Receptor amplification or capture employed the immunoSEQ multiplex PCR assay. TCRdb provides this immuneACCESS table in a form limited to in-frame rearrangements. Some clones are lacking; in checked studies, under half of them reflect an unresolved V gene, and why the rest are absent is not known. This sample holds around 53,000 clones; about four fifths were observed only once. The ten largest clones add up to just under 30% of the sample. Specimen: peripheral blood, collected from a patient treated with photon-based radiotherapy. The receptors originated from a man over 45 with gastric cancer.

As to this clone: This sample includes further DNA sequences coding for the same CDR3. The gene calls are TRBV7-2 and TRBJ2-7, with a tentative D call TRBD1 (5 bases). The CDR3 has 14 residues. Trimming shortened V by 0 bases and J by 4 bases, and 10 bases separated the two germline ends. CDR1 SGHTA and CDR2 FQGNSA come from the germline V gene. The CDR3 sequence is CASSLAGQLYEQYF. CDR3 in DNA: TGTGCCAGCAGCTTAGCAGGACAACTGTACGAGCAGTACTTC.

The CDR3 loop reads CASSVFDRAYSNQPQHF. The CDR3 nucleotides read TGTGCCAGCAGCGTATTTGACAGGGCCTATAGCAATCAGCCCCAGCATTTT. This chain connects TRBV9 to TRBJ1-5, with TRBD1 matching over 7 bases. Germline CDR1 SGDLS, CDR2 YYNGEE. V shed 1 base, J shed 0 bases, and the junction held 7 bases outside the gene matches. The CDR3 extends over 17 amino acids.

CDR3 in amino acids: CASSEAGGTQPQHF. The CDR3 nucleotides read TGTGCCAGCAGTGAAGCCGGTGGAACTCAGCCCCAGCATTTT. J is TRBJ1-5 and V is TRBV6-1; D is ambiguous. The CDR3 spans 14 residues. Germline-derived CDR1 and CDR2 are MNHNS and SASEGT. Trimming removed 0 bases from V and 6 bases from J, with 9 bases in between.

The CDR3 loop reads CASSPPAGDEKLFF. The CDR3 DNA follows: TGTGCCAGCTCACCACCGGCAGGGGATGAAAAACTGTTTTTT. This sequence joins TRBV18 and TRBJ1-4; possible D gene TRBD1, 6 bases. V lost 0 bases, J lost 6 bases, and 8 bases lay in between. The CDR3 has 14 residues. The germline V gene has CDR1 KGHSH and CDR2 LQKENI. Based on the CDR3 plus reference TRBV18 and TRBJ1-4, the full variable domain is NAGVMQNPRHLVRRRGQEARLRCSPMKGHSHVYWYRQLPEEGLKFMVYLQKENIIDESGMPKERFSAEFPKEGPSILRIQQVVRGDSAAYFCASSPPAGDEKLFFGSGTQLSVL.

The chain carries TRBV6-5 and TRBJ2-1; 10 bases line up with TRBD2. Germline-derived CDR1 and CDR2 are MNHEY and SVGAGI. The length of the CDR3 is 14 residues. With V trimmed by 6 bases and J by 4 bases, 3 bases remained unmatched. The CDR3 coding sequence is TGTGCCAGCAGAGAACTAGCGGGATACAATGAGCAGTTCTTC. Translated: CASRELAGYNEQFF.

This chain links TRBV28 with TRBJ2-3; unclear D gene. Germline V lookup: CDR1 MDHEN, CDR2 SYDVKM. Trimming left V 5 bases short and J 9 bases short, with 18 bases between. This CDR3 region has 14 residues. This CDR3 reads CASSPPFAPLTQYF. The CDR3, as DNA: TGTGCCAGCAGTCCACCATTCGCCCCATTAACGCAGTATTTT. The full variable domain, in which reference TRBV28 and TRBJ2-3 provide the parts outside the CDR3, is DVKVTQSSRYLVKRTGEKVFLECVQDMDHENMFWYRQDPGLGLRLIYFSYDVKMKEKGDIPEGYSVSREKKERFSLILESASTNQTSMYLCASSPPFAPLTQYFGPGTRLTVL.

In this sample, this clone turned up once. The chain combines TRBV20-1 with TRBJ2-1; D could derive from TRBD1 or TRBD2 (5 bases each). Germline V lookup: CDR1 DFQATT, CDR2 SNEGSKA (reference sequence). Trimming left V 3 bases short and J 14 bases short, with 14 bases between. The CDR3 contains 11 residues. This CDR3 is CSASGPGREFF. CDR3 nucleotide sequence: TGCAGTGCTAGCGGGCCGGGACGTGAGTTCTTC.

The rearrangement uses TRBV11-2 and TRBJ2-1; 13 bases are a match to TRBD2. Germline trimming cut 1 base from V and 10 bases from J; bases unmatched to any gene: 4. In germline, CDR1 is SGHAT, CDR2 FQNNGV. The CDR3 loop spans 15 amino acids. CDR3 nucleotide sequence: TGTGCCAGCAGCTTAGGGGGACTAGCGGGATACGAGCAGTTCTTC. Its translation is CASSLGGLAGYEQFF.